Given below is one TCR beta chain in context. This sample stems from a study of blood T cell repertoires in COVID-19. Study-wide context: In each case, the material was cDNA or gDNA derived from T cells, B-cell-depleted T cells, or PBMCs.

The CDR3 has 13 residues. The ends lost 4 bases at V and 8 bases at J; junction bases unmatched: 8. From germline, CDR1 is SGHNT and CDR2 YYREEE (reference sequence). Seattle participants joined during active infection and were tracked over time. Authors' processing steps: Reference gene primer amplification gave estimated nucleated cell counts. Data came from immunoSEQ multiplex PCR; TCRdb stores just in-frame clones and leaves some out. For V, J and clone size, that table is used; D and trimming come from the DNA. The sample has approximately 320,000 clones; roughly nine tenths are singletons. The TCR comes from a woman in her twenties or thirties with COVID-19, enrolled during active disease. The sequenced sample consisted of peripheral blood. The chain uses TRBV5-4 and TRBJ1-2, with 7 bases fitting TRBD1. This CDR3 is CASSRDSLRGYTF. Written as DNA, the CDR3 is TGTGCCAGCAGCCGGGACAGCCTGCGGGGCTACACCTTC.